The 20 T cell receptor beta chains below all came from one sample that was sequenced in a study of T cell responses to AZD1222 COVID-19 vaccine. Measured with immunoSEQ multiplex PCR; TCRdb has only the in-frame clones, and not every one. The repertoire consists of 80,000 to 90,000 clones, with around 87% occurring once and the leading ten covering approximately 4.5%. The sequences come from peripheral blood, collected on day 0 of MenACWY control vaccination. Source of these receptors: an adult in good health.

J is TRBJ1-1 and V is TRBV6-5; TRBD1 aligns across 9 bases. Losses at the gene ends were 5 bases for V and 2 bases for J; bases not matched to a gene: 3. The CDR3 contains 14 residues. Germline V gene data show CDR1 as MNHEY and CDR2 as SVGAGI. The CDR3 nucleotides read TGTGCCAGCAGTAAGGGACAGGGCAACACTGAAGCTTTCTTT. Amino acid sequence: CASSKGQGNTEAFF.

This chain connects TRBV7-9 to TRBJ1-2, with TRBD1 as a possible D gene (6 bases). The CDR3 has 15 amino acids. Per germline, CDR1 SEHNR and CDR2 FQNEAQ (reference sequence). Trimming left V 5 bases short and J 4 bases short, with 17 bases between. The CDR3 here is CASSPRRQDTYGYTF. The CDR3 nucleotides are TGTGCCAGCAGCCCACGGCGACAGGACACCTATGGCTACACCTTC.

V is TRBV5-1 and J is TRBJ2-7; unclear D gene. This CDR3 comprises 13 residues. Trimming removed 2 bases from V and 0 bases from J, with 6 bases in between. CDR1 is SGHRS and CDR2 is YFSETQ in the germline V gene. The CDR3 DNA reads as TGCGCCAGCAGCTTAACTAACTCCTACGAGCAGTACTTC. Its translation is CASSLTNSYEQYF.

The V and J genes are TRBV2 and TRBJ2-1, with unresolved D. This CDR3 has 12 residues. V lost 2 bases and J 6 bases, leaving 5 bases between the germline ends. CDR1 and CDR2 (germline): SNHLY, FYNNEI. The CDR3, as DNA: TGTGCCAGCAGTGAACAGCGCAATGAGCAGTTCTTC. It translates to CASSEQRNEQFF.

This clone was seen a few times. J is TRBJ2-7 and V is TRBV5-1; D might be TRBD1 (5 bases). The CDR3 consists of 15 residues. The germline V and J ends were trimmed by 2 bases and 3 bases, with 15 bases remaining between them. Germline CDR1 SGHRS, CDR2 YFSETQ. CDR3 protein: CASSLSIARDYEQYF. CDR3 DNA sequence: TGCGCCAGCAGCTTAAGTATAGCCAGGGACTACGAGCAGTACTTC.

The CDR3 protein is CSVELAGGPGLYEQYF. CDR3 nucleotides: TGCAGCGTTGAACTAGCGGGAGGGCCGGGTCTCTACGAGCAGTACTTC. The chain has TRBV29-1 and TRBJ2-7; 12 positions match TRBD2. Germline V gene lookup returns CDR1 SQVTM and CDR2 ANQGSEA. This CDR3 has 16 residues. With 2 bases clipped from V and 3 bases from J, the junction kept 8 bases outside the gene matches.

V usage is TRBV6-5 and J usage is TRBJ1-5; a weak D match, TRBD1 (6 bases). This CDR3 contains 16 residues. V lost 1 base, J lost 7 bases, and 17 bases lay in between. Germline lookup yields CDR1 MNHEY and CDR2 SVGAGI. CDR3 amino acids: CASSYWAGVWYQPQHF. DNA of the CDR3: TGTGCCAGCAGTTACTGGGCAGGGGTGTGGTACCAGCCCCAGCATTTT.

This chain connects TRBV27 to TRBJ1-1, with D perhaps matching TRBD1 (5 bases). Trimming stripped 3 bases from V and 4 bases from J, with 9 bases between. This CDR3 contains 13 residues. Germline CDR1 reads MNHEY; CDR2 reads SMNVEV (reference sequence). CDR3 region: CASSFDRITEAFF. CDR3 coding DNA: TGTGCCAGCAGTTTTGACAGAATCACTGAAGCTTTCTTT.

The chain uses TRBV4-3 and TRBJ1-4; TRBD1 matches 9 bases. The CDR3 has 14 residues. After removal of 5 bases from V and 8 bases from J, the junction contained 6 bases not matched to a gene. Germline values: CDR1 LGHNA, CDR2 YSLEER. DNA of the CDR3: TGCGCCAGCAGCTCCGGGACAGGGTACGAAAAACTGTTTTTT. The encoded protein is CASSSGTGYEKLFF.

Only one count was recorded for this clone. The V and J genes are TRBV10-3 and TRBJ1-5; D is ambiguous. Trimming stripped 2 bases from V and 5 bases from J, with 16 bases between. The germline V gene encodes CDR1 ENHRY and CDR2 SYGVKD. The CDR3 consists of 16 residues. The CDR3 DNA reads as TGTGCCATCAGTGAGGGCGAGGACGAGGCCTATCAGCCCCAGCATTTT. Its translation: CAISEGEDEAYQPQHF.

The chain recombines TRBV5-6 with TRBJ1-1; the D gene is possibly TRBD1 (5 bases). Trimming removed 2 bases at V and 1 base at J, with 12 bases between. Per germline, CDR1 SGHDT and CDR2 YYEEEE. This CDR3 spans 15 amino acids. Here the CDR3 reads CASSFRGRRNTEAFF. The CDR3 DNA is TGTGCCAGCAGCTTTCGGGGACGTCGGAACACTGAAGCTTTCTTT. The variable domain in full, with the rest retrieved from reference TRBV5-6 and TRBJ1-1, is DAGVTQSPTHLIKTRGQQVTLRCSPKSGHDTVSWYQQALGQGPQFIFQYYEEEERQRGNFPDRFSGHQFPNYSSELNVNALLLGDSALYLCASSFRGRRNTEAFFGQGTRLTVV.

CDR3 sequence: CASSGGQGANSPLHF. The CDR3 bases are TGTGCCAGCAGTGGCGGACAGGGGGCTAATTCACCCCTCCACTTT. The rearrangement joins TRBV2 to TRBJ1-6, with 11 bases aligning to TRBD1. Per germline, CDR1 SNHLY and CDR2 FYNNEI. Trimming cost V 4 bases and J 6 bases; bases outside gene matches: 2. This CDR3 spans 15 amino acids.

This clone was detected only once. This rearrangement joins TRBV6-6 to TRBJ1-6, with TRBD1 as a possible D gene (5 bases). The V end was cut by 4 bases, the J end by 1 base, with 8 bases between. Germline V gene sequence: CDR1 MNHNY, CDR2 SVGAGI (reference sequence). The CDR3 consists of 15 residues. CDR3: CASSSGGSYNSPLHF. CDR3 DNA sequence: TGTGCCAGCAGTTCCGGGGGGTCCTATAATTCACCCCTCCACTTT.

V usage is TRBV7-2 and J usage is TRBJ2-7; D is ambiguous. From germline, CDR1 is SGHTA and CDR2 FQGNSA. The CDR3 loop spans 14 amino acids. Trimming removed 3 bases from V and 2 bases from J, with 11 bases in between. The CDR3 coding sequence is TGTGCCAGCAGCTTCGAGGAAGGACCCTACGAGCAGTACTTC. Its protein is CASSFEEGPYEQYF.

The chain links TRBV19 to TRBJ1-5; 7 bases are shared with TRBD1. Germline CDR1 LNHDA, CDR2 SQIVND (reference sequence). The CDR3 spans 13 residues. The junction had 5 bases not matched to a gene; V was cut back by 5 bases and J by 7 bases. CDR3 bases: TGTGCCAGTAGTTCCTACAGGGGCCAGCCCCAGCATTTT. It codes for CASSSYRGQPQHF.

This clone was counted only a few times. The chain carries TRBV3-1 (or the pseudogene TRBV3-2) and TRBJ2-7, with TRBD1 matching over 7 bases. CDR3 size: 18 residues. Germline lookup yields CDR1 LGHDT and CDR2 YNNKEL (reference sequence). V trimming: 3 bases; J trimming: 0 bases; junction bases outside the gene matches: 14. The CDR3 sequence: CASSHPGQRNQYSYEQYF. The CDR3, as DNA: TGTGCCAGCAGCCACCCGGGACAGCGAAACCAGTACTCCTACGAGCAGTACTTC.

The chain uses TRBV27 and TRBJ1-5; D call uncertain. V was pared by 4 bases and J by 5 bases, with 6 bases between. CDR3 size: 12 residues. From germline, CDR1 is MNHEY and CDR2 SMNVEV (reference sequence). In nucleotides, the CDR3 is TGTGCCAGCAGTTCAGGTTATCAGCCCCAGCATTTT. Translated, it gives CASSSGYQPQHF.

This clone was picked up a small number of times. The rearrangement joins TRBV4-1 to TRBJ2-1, with D uncertain. Trimming pared 1 base from V and 0 bases from J, leaving 13 bases between. Germline loops: CDR1 MGHRA, CDR2 YSYEKL. The CDR3 sequence is 17 residues long. The CDR3 nucleotides are TGCGCCAGCAGCCAAGGAAGTTGGATGAGCTCCTACAATGAGCAGTTCTTC. This codes for CASSQGSWMSSYNEQFF.

CDR3: CASSQSGELFF. In DNA form, the CDR3 reads TGCGCCAGCAGCCAATCCGGGGAGCTGTTTTTT. V gene TRBV4-1 combines with J gene TRBJ2-2; D not resolved. The CDR3 totals 11 residues. Trimming stripped 2 bases from V and 6 bases from J, with 1 base between. Germline loops: CDR1 MGHRA, CDR2 YSYEKL.

V and J are TRBV13 and TRBJ2-1; D is unresolved. Germline V gene sequence: CDR1 PRHDT, CDR2 FYEKMQ (reference sequence). This CDR3 has 13 residues. Trimming pared 5 bases from V and 8 bases from J, leaving 13 bases between. For the CDR3, the DNA is TGTGCCAGCAGCCAATATTCATCCGATGAGCAGTTCTTC. Residues: CASSQYSSDEQFF. Full variable domain (outside the CDR3, taken from reference TRBV13 and TRBJ2-1): AAGVIQSPRHLIKEKRETATLKCYPIPRHDTVYWYQQGPGQDPQFLISFYEKMQSDKGSIPDRFSAQQFSDYHSELNMSSLELGDSALYFCASSQYSSDEQFFGPGTRLTVL.